This is a list of T cell receptor beta chains from one sample in a study of T cells expressing NK-cell markers. After re-calling the 5' RACE reads, TCRdb lists one entry per CDR3 protein, DNA absent. Its listing shows about 260,000 distinct CDR3 sequences. Specimen: blood T cells: a sorted CD56 or NKG2C T cell subset, CD4+ or CD8+ T cells, or bulk PBMC T cells (not recorded which). The receptors here all came from a woman between 18 and 70 years old in good health. CDR3s include the opening cysteine and the closing phenylalanine or tryptophan. The order of the fields is V gene, J gene, CDR3 protein.

TRBV9,TRBJ1-1,CASSATELNTEAFF
TRBV18,TRBJ1-1,CASSPGIDTEAFF
TRBV12-3/TRBV12-4,TRBJ1-2,CASTAAFYGYTF
TRBV6-4,TRBJ1-1,CASSDPGTGRTFF
TRBV29-1,TRBJ2-5,CSGERNQETQYF
TRBV5-1,TRBJ2-1,CASSLSSSLGNEQFF
TRBV20-1,TRBJ1-1,CRPTGGMNTEAFF
TRBV6-1,TRBJ2-1,CASTKTGANNEQFF
TRBV11-2,TRBJ2-5,CASSPRTVQETQYF
TRBV20-1,TRBJ2-1,CSARSYRESSYNEQFF
TRBV30,TRBJ2-7,CAWSVRAGQGIVQYF
TRBV6-1,TRBJ2-5,CASSLFTGQRETQYF
TRBV3-1,TRBJ1-5,CASSFNKGPQHF
TRBV20-1,TRBJ1-5,CSARGPGQGGNQPQHF
TRBV3-1,TRBJ1-1,CASSQGGGAFF
TRBV29-1,TRBJ1-2,CSARGGELGGYTF
TRBV27,TRBJ2-2,CASSPHWTGELFF
TRBV12-3/TRBV12-4,TRBJ1-2,CASSLMGRGYGYTF
TRBV7-2,TRBJ1-2,CASSTGFAGYTF
TRBV18,TRBJ1-1,CASSPGQTKNTEAFF
TRBV15,TRBJ1-5,CATTAPGQGYQPQHF
TRBV6-2/TRBV6-3,TRBJ2-2,CASRGDRVLAGELFF
TRBV9,TRBJ1-5,CASSPGLMGNQPQHF
TRBV24-1,TRBJ2-3,CATSVQGLVTDTQYF
TRBV24-1,TRBJ2-3,CATAGGGTDTQYF